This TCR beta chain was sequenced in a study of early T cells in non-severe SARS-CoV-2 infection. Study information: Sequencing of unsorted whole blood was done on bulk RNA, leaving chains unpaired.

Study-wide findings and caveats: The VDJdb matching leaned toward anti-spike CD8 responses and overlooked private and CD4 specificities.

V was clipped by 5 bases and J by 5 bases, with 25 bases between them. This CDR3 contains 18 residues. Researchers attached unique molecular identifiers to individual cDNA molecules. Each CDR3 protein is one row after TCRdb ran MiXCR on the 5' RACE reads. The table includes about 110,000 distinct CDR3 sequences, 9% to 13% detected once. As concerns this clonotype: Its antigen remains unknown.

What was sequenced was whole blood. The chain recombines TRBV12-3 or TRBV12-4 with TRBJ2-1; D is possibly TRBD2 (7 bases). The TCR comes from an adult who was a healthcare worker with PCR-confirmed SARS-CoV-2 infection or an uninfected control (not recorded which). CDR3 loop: CASSEHRVLADHNNEQFF. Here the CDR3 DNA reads TGTGCCAGCAGTGAACACAGGGTGCTAGCGGACCATAACAATGAGCAGTTCTTC.